A single sample gave rise to the 2 T cell receptor beta chains below, sequenced in a study of blood T cell repertoires in COVID-19 (dated by TCRdb to the early 2020s). Libraries were made using the immunoSEQ multiplex PCR assay. The source is immuneACCESS, and TCRdb retained only in-frame sequences with V and J called. Part of the clones is not carried over; for the studies checked, unresolved V genes explain less than half of this, and the remainder is unexplained. Counted in this sample were 260,000 or so clones; 80% to 90% of them appeared once. The ten largest clones represent approximately 7.5% of the sample. The sequenced material came from peripheral blood. Receptor source: a woman over 75 with COVID-19, enrolled during active disease.

The chain carries TRBV19 and TRBJ1-2; no firm D call. Germline V lookup: CDR1 LNHDA, CDR2 SQIVND (reference sequence). The V end was cut by 3 bases, the J end by 8 bases, with 19 bases between. This CDR3 is built from 15 residues. The chain's CDR3 is CASSIGPIGGEGYTF. The CDR3 bases are TGTGCCAGTAGTATTGGGCCGATCGGCGGGGAAGGCTACACCTTC.

V usage is TRBV12-5 and J usage is TRBJ2-2; 12 bases match TRBD1. Looked up from germline, CDR1 is LGHNT and CDR2 is FRNRAP. V dropped 2 bases and J dropped 7; count of bases not matched to a gene: 5. This CDR3 region has 16 residues. CDR3 region: CASGLLGQGAVGELFF. The CDR3 bases are TGTGCTAGTGGTTTGTTGGGACAGGGGGCTGTCGGGGAGCTGTTTTTT.